This TCR beta chain is drawn from a study of blood T cell repertoires in COVID-19. Study information: The United States, Italy and Spain supplied acute and convalescent COVID-19 samples.

CDR1 is PRHDT and CDR2 is FYEKMQ in the germline V gene (reference sequence). The CDR3 consists of 13 residues. J was trimmed by 4 bases and V by 2 bases; bases with no gene match: 2. This clone was recorded once. Enrolment of Seattle patients took place during active infection, and they were followed longitudinally. Libraries were prepared by immunoSEQ multiplex PCR; TCRdb keeps only in-frame clonotypes and omits some of them. This table holds 450,000 or so clones, about 90% found once. The source of this sequence is a man younger than 35 with COVID-19, enrolled during active disease. The sequencing sample was made of peripheral blood. The chain combines TRBV13 with TRBJ2-7, with 7 bases identical to TRBD2. CDR3 sequence (DNA): TGTGCCAGCAGCTTATTTAGCGGGTACGAGCAGTACTTC. It translates to CASSLFSGYEQYF.